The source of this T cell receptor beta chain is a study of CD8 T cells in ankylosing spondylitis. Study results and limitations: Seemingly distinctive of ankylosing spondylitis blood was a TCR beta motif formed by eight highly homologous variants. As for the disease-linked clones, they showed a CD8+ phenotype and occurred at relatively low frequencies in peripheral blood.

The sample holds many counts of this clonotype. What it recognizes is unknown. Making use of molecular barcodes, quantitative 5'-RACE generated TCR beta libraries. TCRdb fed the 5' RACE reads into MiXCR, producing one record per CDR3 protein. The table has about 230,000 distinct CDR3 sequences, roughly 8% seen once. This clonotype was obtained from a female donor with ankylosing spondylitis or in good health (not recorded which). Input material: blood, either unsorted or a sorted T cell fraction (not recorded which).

The DNA of the CDR3 is TGCAGCGCCATGCGCGGCCCACAAGATACGCAGTATTTT. Translated: CSAMRGPQDTQYF. The V and J genes are TRBV29-1 and TRBJ2-3; no clear D. Germline assignment: CDR1 SQVTM and CDR2 ANQGSEA. Trimming cost V 7 bases and J 5 bases, with 16 bases left between them. CDR3 length equals 13 residues.